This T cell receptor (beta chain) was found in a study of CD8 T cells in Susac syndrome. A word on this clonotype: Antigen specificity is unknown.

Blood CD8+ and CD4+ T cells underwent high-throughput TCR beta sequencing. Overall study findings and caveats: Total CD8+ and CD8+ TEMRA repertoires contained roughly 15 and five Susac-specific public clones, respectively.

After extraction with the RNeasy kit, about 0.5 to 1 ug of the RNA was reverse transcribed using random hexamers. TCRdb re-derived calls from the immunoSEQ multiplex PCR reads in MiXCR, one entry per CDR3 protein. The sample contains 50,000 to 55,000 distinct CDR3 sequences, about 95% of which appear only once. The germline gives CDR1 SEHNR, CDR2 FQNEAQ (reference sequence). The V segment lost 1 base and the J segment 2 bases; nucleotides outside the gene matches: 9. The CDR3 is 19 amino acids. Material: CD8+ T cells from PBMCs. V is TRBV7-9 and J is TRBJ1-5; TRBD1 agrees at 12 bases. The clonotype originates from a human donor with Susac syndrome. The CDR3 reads CASSLEGTGGACCNQPQHF. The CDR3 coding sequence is TGTGCCAGCAGCTTAGAAGGGACAGGGGGCGCGTGTTGCAATCAGCCCCAGCATTTT.